Reported below is one T cell receptor beta chain. The sample belongs to a study of blood T cell repertoires in COVID-19. Across the whole study: Italy, Spain and the United States were the sources of the convalescent and acute COVID-19 samples. PBMCs, B-cell-depleted T cells, or T cells were the source of the cDNA or gDNA that made up the material.

The CDR3 length is 15 residues. The germline V gene encodes CDR1 LNHDA and CDR2 SQIVND (reference sequence). V shed 3 bases, J shed 1 base, and the junction held 6 bases outside the gene matches. The assay was immunoSEQ multiplex PCR, and TCRdb's table has in-frame clones only and misses some. Of around 200,000 clones listed, 70% to 90% were seen once; the top ten hold under 0.9%. The sample comprised peripheral blood. This sequence joins TRBV19 and TRBJ2-7; 7 bases align to TRBD1. The source is a man aged 35-49 years with acute or convalescent COVID-19. The CDR3 reads CASSIPGGKSYEQYF. The CDR3 DNA is TGTGCCAGTAGTATCCCAGGGGGTAAATCCTACGAGCAGTACTTC.